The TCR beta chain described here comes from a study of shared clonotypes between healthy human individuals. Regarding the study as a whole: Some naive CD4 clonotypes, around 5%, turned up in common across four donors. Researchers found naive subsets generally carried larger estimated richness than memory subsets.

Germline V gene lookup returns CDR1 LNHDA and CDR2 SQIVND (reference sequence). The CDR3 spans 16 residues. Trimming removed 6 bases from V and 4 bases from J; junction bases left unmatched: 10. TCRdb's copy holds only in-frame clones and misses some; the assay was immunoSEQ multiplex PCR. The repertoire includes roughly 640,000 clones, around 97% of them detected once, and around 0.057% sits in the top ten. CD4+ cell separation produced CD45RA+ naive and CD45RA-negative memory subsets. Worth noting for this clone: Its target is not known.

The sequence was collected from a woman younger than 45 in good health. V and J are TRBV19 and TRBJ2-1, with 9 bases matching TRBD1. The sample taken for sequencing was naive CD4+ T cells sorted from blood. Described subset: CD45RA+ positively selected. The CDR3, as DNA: TGTGCCAGTAGAACATCCGGGACAGGGTTTTACAATGAGCAGTTCTTC. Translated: CASRTSGTGFYNEQFF.